Shown below are 4 T cell receptor beta chains from a single sample sequenced in a study of blood T cell repertoires in COVID-19. The repertoire was sequenced with immunoSEQ multiplex PCR; TCRdb's copy has only in-frame clones and lacks some. The table lists 540,000 or so clones, 85% to 90% of them singletons. Input material: peripheral blood. The receptors were sampled from a woman in her forties or fifties with COVID-19, enrolled during active disease.

The chain has TRBV11-2 and TRBJ1-5; maybe TRBD1 (5 bases). The ends were cut back, 4 bases at V and 2 bases at J, with 15 bases in the middle. Germline values: CDR1 SGHAT, CDR2 FQNNGV. The CDR3 runs 16 residues. The CDR3 protein is CASSSSGERRNQPQHF. CDR3 DNA: TGTGCCAGCAGCTCCTCGGGGGAGAGGCGCAATCAGCCCCAGCATTTT.

The table lists this clone with a count of one. CDR3 sequence: CASSAANYGYTF. The CDR3 nucleotides read TGTGCCAGCAGTGCAGCTAACTATGGCTACACCTTC. The rearrangement uses TRBV2 and TRBJ1-2; no clear D. Trimming stripped 4 bases from V and 0 bases from J, with 3 bases between. Germline CDR1 is SNHLY and CDR2 is FYNNEI. This CDR3 has 12 residues.

This chain uses TRBV19 with TRBJ1-5, with TRBD1 as a possible D gene (6 bases). With 10 bases removed from V and 1 base from J, the gap between germline ends came to 14 bases. Germline loops: CDR1 LNHDA, CDR2 SQIVND (reference sequence). The CDR3 has 14 amino acids. CDR3 region: CATRRRGSNQPQHF. The CDR3 DNA is TGTGCCACGAGACGCAGGGGAAGCAATCAGCCCCAGCATTTT.

The rearrangement links TRBV29-1 to TRBJ1-2; TRBD1 agrees at 10 bases. CDR3 length: 13 amino acids. Per germline, CDR1 SQVTM and CDR2 ANQGSEA. The ends lost 6 bases at V and 8 bases at J; junction bases unmatched: 9. CDR3 bases: TGCAGCGTCCCGGGACAGGGGCCGTCAGGCTACACCTTC. Its translation is CSVPGQGPSGYTF.